The entry that follows covers one T cell receptor (beta chain) sequence. The data were taken from a study of blood T cell repertoires in COVID-19. Looking at the study overall: Nucleic acid was either cDNA or gDNA, and it came from T cells, B-cell-depleted T cells, or PBMCs.

As processed by the authors: Estimation of nucleated cell counts relied on the amplification of reference gene primers. Data came from immunoSEQ multiplex PCR; TCRdb stores just in-frame clones and leaves some out. That table gives V, J and clone size, and the DNA gave D and trimming. Among 300,000 to 400,000 clones, 75% to 85% were seen once, and the ten largest hold more than 6%. Germline loops: CDR1 SGDLS, CDR2 YYNGEE. This CDR3 comprises 14 residues. The V end lost 4 bases, the J end lost 0 bases, and 8 bases lay between the germline ends. This rearrangement joins TRBV9 to TRBJ2-1; D may be TRBD2 (5 bases). This receptor was identified in a human donor in a cohort sampled during active COVID-19. The sequenced material came from peripheral blood. DNA of the CDR3: TGTGCCAGCAGCTTTCGGGACTCCTACAATGAGCAGTTCTTC. It is translated as CASSFRDSYNEQFF.